Sequencing of this TCR beta chain was carried out in a study of blood T cell repertoires in COVID-19. Looking at the study overall: COVID-19 samples from acute and convalescent phases originated in the United States, Italy and Spain.

There are 13 residues in the CDR3. Unmatched junction bases numbered 7, after V lost 0 bases and J lost 12 bases. Germline V CDR1 and CDR2: MNHEY, SVGAGI. Libraries were prepared by immunoSEQ multiplex PCR; TCRdb keeps only in-frame clonotypes and omits some of them. The sample has some 290,000 clones; almost 90% are singletons. The sequencing sample was made of peripheral blood. This chain joins TRBV6-5 and TRBJ2-7, with 8 positions matching TRBD2. This sequence was found in a woman in her twenties or thirties with COVID-19, enrolled during active disease. The DNA for the CDR3 is TGTGCCAGCAGTTACTCAGGACTAGCACGGCTGTACTTC. It translates to CASSYSGLARLYF.